These 7 T cell receptor beta chains were all obtained from the same sample, sequenced in a study of CD8 T cells in Susac syndrome (dated by TCRdb to between 2018 and 2020). Library method: the immunoSEQ multiplex PCR assay. RNA was extracted with the RNeasy kit and 0.5 to 1 ug was reverse transcribed using random hexamers. TCRdb ran its own pipeline on the public reads, namely fastp trimming at Q25 and MiXCR clone calling, and kept in-frame beta chains. Every entry covers one CDR3 protein and lists the most common genes and DNA from its rows. The sample includes around 100,000 distinct CDR3 sequences, with around 96% observed a single time. The ten largest clones add up to less than 0.35% of the sample. Sequencing was carried out using CD8+ T cells from PBMCs. The receptors were gathered from a human donor with Susac syndrome.

The chain carries TRBV5-1 and TRBJ1-2, with unresolved D. Trimming took 3 bases from V and 4 from J, leaving 10 bases between them. Germline CDR1 SGHRS, CDR2 YFSETQ. The CDR3 has 13 amino acids. CDR3 coding DNA: TGCGCCAGCAGCTGGGATCCGCTCTATGGCTACACCTTC. It translates to CASSWDPLYGYTF.

CDR3 coding DNA: TGTGCCAGCACCCGGAAGGACGGATACAATGAGCAGTTCTTC. As protein: CASTRKDGYNEQFF. This chain links TRBV7-9 with TRBJ2-1; no definite D call. The CDR3 has 14 residues. V was cut by 7 bases and J by 4 bases, with 14 bases left in between. Germline CDR1 is SEHNR and CDR2 is FQNEAQ (reference sequence).

The chain uses TRBV6-2 or TRBV6-3 and TRBJ1-1; tentatively, D is TRBD1 (5 bases). Per the germline V gene, CDR1 is MNHEY and CDR2 is SVGEGT. Trimming took off 9 bases at V and 3 bases at J, with 14 bases between the two ends. This CDR3 spans 13 amino acids. In nucleotides, the CDR3 is TGTGCCAGTGATGGAGGGGCGTACACTGAAGCTTTCTTT. This gives the protein CASDGGAYTEAFF.

This clonotype occurred once. This CDR3 is CSVEEIEGLGYEQYF. CDR3 in DNA: TGCAGCGTTGAAGAAATCGAGGGACTAGGGTACGAGCAGTACTTC. J is TRBJ2-7 and V is TRBV29-1; TRBD2 aligns across 8 bases. V lost 0 bases to trimming and J lost 4 bases; unmatched junction nucleotides: 8. CDR3 size: 15 residues. Germline V gene lookup returns CDR1 SQVTM and CDR2 ANQGSEA.

The chain joins TRBV20-1 to TRBJ2-1; TRBD2 aligns across 13 bases. This CDR3 is 15 amino acids long. V shed 3 bases and J 4 bases; nucleotides not matched to a gene: 3. CDR1 DFQATT and CDR2 SNEGSKA come from the germline V gene (reference sequence). CDR3 nucleotides: TGCAGTGCTAGTGGGACTAGCGGGGAATACAATGAGCAGTTCTTC. It yields the protein CSASGTSGEYNEQFF.

The chain carries TRBV9 and TRBJ2-5, with a possible D match to TRBD2 (6 bases). Germline-derived CDR1 and CDR2 are SGDLS and YYNGEE. The CDR3 covers 15 residues. The V gene lost 0 bases and the J gene lost 0 bases, with 9 bases spanning the gap. In DNA, the CDR3 is TGTGCCAGCAGCGTAGCTTTAGCGGACCAAGAGACCCAGTACTTC. Translating it yields CASSVALADQETQYF.

The CDR3 spells CASSVDHGTGSSAFF. CDR3 DNA sequence: TGTGCCAGCAGCGTCGACCACGGGACGGGCTCCTCGGCTTTCTTT. V is TRBV9 and J is TRBJ1-1; weak D call: TRBD1 (5 bases). Trimming took off 2 bases at V and 11 bases at J, with 22 bases between the two ends. Germline V lookup: CDR1 SGDLS, CDR2 YYNGEE. CDR3 length: 15 residues. The whole variable domain, remainder taken from reference TRBV9 and TRBJ1-1, is DSGVTQTPKHLITATGQRVTLRCSPRSGDLSVYWYQQSLDQGLQFLIQYYNGEERAKGNILERFSAQQFPDLHSELNLSSLELGDSALYFCASSVDHGTGSSAFFGQGTRLTVV.